Below are 2 T cell receptor beta chains sequenced from a single sample in a study of cytomegalovirus exposure and HLA in healthy donors. In the PCR, 60 Vbeta and 13 Jbeta primers were used. Data came from immunoSEQ multiplex PCR; TCRdb stores just in-frame clones and leaves some out. The table records about 190,000 clones, about three quarters of them present only once. The source material was PBMCs. Source of these receptors: a woman under 40 in good health and CMV-seropositive.

The chain couples TRBV4-1 to TRBJ2-3, with TRBD1 identical over 9 bases. The CDR3 contains 17 residues. The germline CDR1 and CDR2 sequences are MGHRA and YSYEKL. J was trimmed by 2 bases and V by 1 base; bases with no gene match: 7. CDR3 sequence: CASSQAAGQGNTDTQYF. The CDR3 DNA is TGCGCCAGCAGCCAAGCCGCGGGACAGGGCAACACAGATACGCAGTATTTT.

This clone was counted only a few times. The V and J genes are TRBV10-3 and TRBJ1-6; 9 bases map to TRBD1. This CDR3 is built from 18 residues. CDR1 is ENHRY, CDR2 SYGVKD, per germline. V gave up 2 bases and J gave up 6 bases; unmatched junction bases: 11. This chain's CDR3 is CAISERGTGWRSNSPLHF. CDR3 bases: TGTGCCATCAGTGAGAGGGGGACAGGGTGGCGAAGTAATTCACCCCTCCACTTT.